This is a list of T cell receptor beta chains from one sample in a study of T-cell reconstitution after alpha-beta-depleted transplantation in children. Using its own MiXCR run on the PCR reads, TCRdb lists one record per CDR3 protein. The repertoire holds approximately 1,000,000 distinct CDR3 sequences, with around 30% as singletons. The material sequenced was PBMCs, mostly from graft donor cells, taken 360 days after TCRalphabeta/CD19-depleted stem cell transplant. These receptor sequences come from a boy under two years old who had a stem cell transplant for SCID, so the T cells may come from the graft donor. Each CDR3 is given with its conserved first and last residue. D genes are given only for firm matches. Clone sizes are given selectively: once, few, many, or a class where the clone is expanded.

J: TRBJ2-1
D: .
size: .
V: TRBV28
length: 13
CDR3: CASTLGRAHEQFF
DNA: TGTGCCAGCACCCTAGGCCGAGCCCATGAGCAGTTCTTC

J: TRBJ2-7
D: .
size: few
V: TRBV5-5
length: 15
CDR3: CASSLVGRSSYEQYF
DNA: TGTGCCAGCAGCTTGGTGGGTCGTAGCTCCTACGAGCAGTACTTC

J: TRBJ2-2
D: TRBD2
size: many
V: TRBV4-3
length: 16
CDR3: CASSHHPQLARGELFF
DNA: TGCGCCAGCAGCCACCATCCACAACTAGCGCGAGGGGAGCTGTTTTTT

J: TRBJ2-2
D: TRBD1
size: .
V: TRBV6-2/TRBV6-3
length: 16
CDR3: CASSYPGTGNTGELFF
DNA: TGTGCCAGCAGTTACCCCGGGACAGGGAACACCGGGGAGCTGTTTTTT

J: TRBJ1-1
D: TRBD1
size: .
V: TRBV5-1
length: 16
CDR3: CASSLEGQGYRAEAFF
DNA: TGCGCCAGCAGCTTGGAGGGACAGGGGTATCGCGCTGAAGCTTTCTTT

J: TRBJ2-1
D: .
size: few
V: TRBV12-3/TRBV12-4
length: 14
CDR3: CASSIGAGANEQFF
DNA: TGTGCCAGCAGTATCGGCGCAGGGGCGAATGAGCAGTTCTTC

J: TRBJ1-2
D: .
size: .
V: TRBV19
length: 14
CDR3: CASSIARGNYGYTF
DNA: TGTGCCAGTAGTATAGCCAGGGGAAACTATGGCTACACCTTC

J: TRBJ2-1
D: TRBD1
size: few
V: TRBV12-3/TRBV12-4
length: 14
CDR3: CASSSQQGAHEQFF
DNA: TGTGCCAGCAGCTCCCAACAGGGGGCGCATGAGCAGTTCTTC

J: TRBJ2-1
D: .
size: .
V: TRBV11-3
length: 14
CDR3: CASSLGQSVGEQFF
DNA: TGTGCCAGCAGCTTAGGACAGTCAGTAGGGGAGCAGTTCTTC

J: TRBJ1-1
D: .
size: .
V: TRBV7-9
length: 14
CDR3: CASSRQATNTEAFF
DNA: TGTGCCAGCAGCCGACAGGCAACGAACACTGAAGCTTTCTTT

J: TRBJ2-1
D: TRBD1
size: .
V: TRBV20-1
length: 16
CDR3: CSARPHRDRGRNEQFF
DNA: TGCAGTGCTAGGCCTCACCGGGACAGGGGGCGCAATGAGCAGTTCTTC